The present T cell receptor beta chain was sequenced within a study of T-cell reconstitution after alpha-beta-depleted transplantation in children. General study points: Some patients showed high day-60 TCRbeta diversity, which derived from surviving recipient T cells and thymic progenitors. It was reported that alpha-beta T cells came from several hundred expanded graft clones (about two months after transplant).

Between the trimmed V and J ends, which lost 2 bases and 9 bases, there was a span of 11 bases. The CDR3 is 12 amino acids. CDR1 and CDR2 (germline): SQVTM, ANQGSEA. This clonotype was picked up many times. What it recognizes is unknown. Unique molecular identifiers featured in how the TCRbeta library was prepared. TCRdb recomputed calls from the PCR reads with MiXCR, one row per CDR3 protein. The sample yields about 500,000 distinct CDR3 sequences, around 10% seen once. Specimen: PBMCs, mostly from graft donor cells, collected 180 days after TCRalphabeta/CD19-depleted stem cell transplant. The chain carries TRBV29-1 and TRBJ2-1; D might be TRBD1 or TRBD2, each matching 5 bases. This receptor was taken from a female patient aged 2 to 10 who had a stem cell transplant for aplastic anemia, so the T cells may come from the graft donor. CDR3 DNA: TGCAGCGTTGAACGGGGCCCAGGTGAGCAGTTCTTC. Translated, it gives CSVERGPGEQFF.